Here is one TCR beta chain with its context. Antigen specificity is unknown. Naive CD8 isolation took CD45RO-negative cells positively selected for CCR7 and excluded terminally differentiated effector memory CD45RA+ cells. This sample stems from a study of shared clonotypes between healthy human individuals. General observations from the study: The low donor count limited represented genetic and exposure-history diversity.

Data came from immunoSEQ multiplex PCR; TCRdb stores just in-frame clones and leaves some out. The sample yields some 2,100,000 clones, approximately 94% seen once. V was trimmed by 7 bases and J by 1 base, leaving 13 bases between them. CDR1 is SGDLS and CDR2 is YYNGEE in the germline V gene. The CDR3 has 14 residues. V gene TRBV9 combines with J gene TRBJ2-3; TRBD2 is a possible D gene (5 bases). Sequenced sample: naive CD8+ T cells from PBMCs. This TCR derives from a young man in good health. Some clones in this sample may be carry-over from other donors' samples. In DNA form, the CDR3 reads TGTGCCAGCTCCCCATTCGGGGGCACAGATACGCAGTATTTT. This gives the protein CASSPFGGTDTQYF.